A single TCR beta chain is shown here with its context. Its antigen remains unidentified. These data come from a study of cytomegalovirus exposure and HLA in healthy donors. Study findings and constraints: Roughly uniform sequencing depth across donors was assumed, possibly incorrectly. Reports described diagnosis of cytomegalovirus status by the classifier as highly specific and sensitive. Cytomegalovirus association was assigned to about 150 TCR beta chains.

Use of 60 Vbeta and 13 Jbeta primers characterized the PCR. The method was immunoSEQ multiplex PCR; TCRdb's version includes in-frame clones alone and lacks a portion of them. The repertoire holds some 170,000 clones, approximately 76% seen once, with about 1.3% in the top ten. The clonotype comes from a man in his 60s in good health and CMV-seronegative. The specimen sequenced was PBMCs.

CDR3 residues: CASSYRESPQYF. CDR3 bases: TGCGCCAGCAGCTACAGGGAATCCCCGCAGTATTTT. The chain combines TRBV10-2 with TRBJ2-3, with D tentatively TRBD1 (6 bases). The CDR3 runs 12 residues. CDR1 is WSHSY and CDR2 is SAAADI in the germline V gene. Trimming stripped 6 bases from V and 10 bases from J, with 14 bases between.